This is a list of T cell receptor beta chains from one sample in a study of CD8 T cells in Susac syndrome. TCRdb itself ran the immunoSEQ multiplex PCR reads through MiXCR, one entry per CDR3 protein. The sample consists of just over 80,000 distinct CDR3 sequences, around 94% of them appearing once. The source material was CD8+ T cells from PBMCs. The receptors shown here come from a human donor in good health. CDR3s include the opening cysteine and the closing phenylalanine or tryptophan. The order of the fields is V gene, J gene, clone size, CDR3 protein. Clone size is given for some rows only: seen once, a few or many times, or a class if the clone is expanded.

>TRBV4-1|TRBJ2-7|.
CASSQAGTGGYEQYF
>TRBV6-6|TRBJ1-1|.
CASSYSAEAFF
>TRBV5-1|TRBJ1-4|.
CASSLRQGREKLFF
>TRBV7-9|TRBJ2-7|.
CASRGGGGSYEQYF
>TRBV27|TRBJ2-3|once
CASTAPTRDTQYF
>TRBV29-1|TRBJ2-2|.
CSVVAENTGELFF
>TRBV29-1|TRBJ1-2|.
CSETDGNYGYTF
>TRBV15|TRBJ2-3|.
CATSRDPGSSDTQYF
>TRBV12-3/TRBV12-4|TRBJ1-2|.
CASQPGQANYGYTF
>TRBV15|TRBJ2-7|once
CATSTQRGGYEQYF
>TRBV28|TRBJ2-2|.
CASQWTSGRIGELFF
>TRBV27|TRBJ1-1|.
CASSIGQGNTEAFF
>TRBV15|TRBJ1-1|.
CATSISSFRTEAFF
>TRBV11-2|TRBJ1-2|.
CASSFGTAVYGYTF
>TRBV20-1|TRBJ2-2|.
CSARPRDRANTGELFF
>TRBV29-1|TRBJ2-5|.
CSVEPRGSTETQYF
>TRBV12-5|TRBJ1-6|once
CASGDGPGPLHF
>TRBV5-6|TRBJ2-3|.
CASSIGPLTDTQYF